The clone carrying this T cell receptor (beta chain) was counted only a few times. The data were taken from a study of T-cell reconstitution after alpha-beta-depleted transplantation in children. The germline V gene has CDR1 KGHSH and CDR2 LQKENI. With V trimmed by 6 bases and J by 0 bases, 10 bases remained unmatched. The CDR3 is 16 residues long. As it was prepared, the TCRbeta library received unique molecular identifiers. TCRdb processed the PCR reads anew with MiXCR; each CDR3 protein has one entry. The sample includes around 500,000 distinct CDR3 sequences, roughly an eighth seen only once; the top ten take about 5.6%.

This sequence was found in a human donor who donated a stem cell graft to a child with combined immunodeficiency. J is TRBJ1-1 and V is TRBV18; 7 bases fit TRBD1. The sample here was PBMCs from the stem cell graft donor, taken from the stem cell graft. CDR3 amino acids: CASSHGTAVLNTEAFF. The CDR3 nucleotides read TGTGCCAGCTCTCATGGGACAGCCGTCCTGAACACTGAAGCTTTCTTT.